This TCR beta chain was captured by sequencing in a study of blood T cell repertoires in COVID-19. Study overall: PBMCs, B-cell-depleted T cells, or T cells provided the cDNA or gDNA that made up the material.

Produced via immunoSEQ multiplex PCR; TCRdb's table is partial and in-frame only. This table holds roughly 40,000 clones, roughly 90% found once. The CDR3 has 14 residues. V lost 0 bases to trimming and J lost 5 bases, with 12 bases between them. CDR1 is SGDLS, CDR2 YYNGEE, per germline. The gene calls are TRBV9 and TRBJ2-7; D might be TRBD1 (7 bases). The TCR originated in a human donor in a cohort sampled during active COVID-19. Sequenced: peripheral blood. The CDR3 loop reads CASSVAGGWNEQYF. The CDR3 DNA follows: TGTGCCAGCAGCGTAGCAGGGGGGTGGAACGAGCAGTACTTC.